This paragraph reports one T cell receptor (beta chain). This entry is derived from a study of blood T cell repertoires in COVID-19. Germline loops: CDR1 MNHEY, CDR2 SMNVEV (reference sequence). V was cut by 5 bases and J by 6 bases, with 13 bases left in between. The CDR3 is 13 amino acids. TCRdb keeps only in-frame clones here, not all; method: immunoSEQ multiplex PCR. Of about 98,000 clones listed, more than 60% were seen once; the top ten hold approximately 25%. This clonotype originated in a man aged 70-80 years with acute or convalescent COVID-19. This chain connects TRBV27 to TRBJ2-5; D may be TRBD2 (6 bases). Specimen: peripheral blood. As DNA, the CDR3 is TGTGCCAGCAGTATCACTAGCCGTCAGACCCAGTACTTC. Translating gives CASSITSRQTQYF.